The clone carrying this TCR beta chain was counted many times. What it binds is unknown. Trimming left V 3 bases short and J 2 bases short, with 6 bases between. Germline CDR1 reads ENHRY; CDR2 reads SYGVKD. The CDR3 has 13 residues. The data belong to a study of T cells after yellow fever vaccination. Template switching with 5'RACE generated the TCR cDNA and added a universal primer site and UMIs. TCRdb itself ran the 5' RACE reads through MiXCR, one entry per CDR3 protein. The profile shows some 69,000 distinct CDR3 sequences, about 6% of them singletons. Findings of the study overall: Boosting was followed by the reappearance of most primary-vaccination clones (approximately 95% CD4, 88% CD8). Peaking on day 5 versus 15, the secondary response was faster but weaker. CD4 and CD8 compartments shared a small share of clonotypes.

The V and J genes are TRBV10-3 and TRBJ2-3; D is undetermined. The specimen was CD4+ T cells sorted from PBMCs, collected roughly 15 days after the first yellow fever vaccination. This receptor was taken from a man aged 18 to 30 who received the YFV17D yellow fever vaccine. Written as DNA, the CDR3 is TGTGCCATCAGTGATCTCCACACAGATACGCAGTATTTT. This translates into CAISDLHTDTQYF.